Listed here are 13 T cell receptor beta chains from one sample, sequenced in a study of human T cells and chemical hapten exposure. In TCRdb, the RACE reads were re-called with MiXCR into one record per CDR3 protein. In the table there are fewer than 350,000 distinct CDR3 sequences, roughly 8% of which are singletons. Time point specified: pre-sensitization, week 0. Indicated treatment: therapeutic diphenylcyclopropenone sensitization with weekly scalp DPC. This material consisted of whole blood, taken in connection with sensitization to the hapten diphenylcyclopropenone (DPC). The receptors derive from a man between 18 and 29 years old with alopecia areata. Some clones in this sample may be carry-over from other donors' samples.

The gene calls are TRBV5-1 and TRBJ1-4, with 8 bases identical to TRBD1. V shed 4 bases, J shed 6 bases, and the junction held 5 bases outside the gene matches. Per germline, CDR1 SGHRS and CDR2 YFSETQ. The CDR3 loop spans 14 amino acids. The CDR3 bases are TGCGCCAGCAGCGGACAGGGAGGGGATGAAAAACTGTTTTTT. Encoded protein: CASSGQGGDEKLFF.

This clonotype was counted at least ten times. The gene calls are TRBV7-2 and TRBJ1-3, with D possibly matching TRBD1 (5 bases). Per the germline V gene, CDR1 is SGHTA and CDR2 is FQGNSA. The CDR3 is made up of 17 amino acids. V lost 1 base, J lost 0 bases, and 13 bases lay in between. The CDR3, as DNA: TGTGCCAGCAGCTTAGTGGGACCCGAAGGCTCTGGAAACACCATATATTTT. Translated, it gives CASSLVGPEGSGNTIYF.

The rearrangement uses TRBV3-1 and TRBJ2-2; D is uncertain. Between the trimmed V and J ends, which lost 0 bases and 3 bases, there was a span of 8 bases. CDR1 and CDR2 (germline): LGHDT, YNNKEL (reference sequence). CDR3 length: 15 residues. Here the CDR3 reads CASSQERSYTGELFF. The CDR3 nucleotides read TGTGCCAGCAGCCAAGAGCGGAGTTACACCGGGGAGCTGTTTTTT.

The chain employs TRBV7-9 and TRBJ1-2; 10 bases agree with TRBD1. The CDR3 contains 15 residues. The germline V gene encodes CDR1 SEHNR and CDR2 FQNEAQ (reference sequence). V shed 5 bases and J 6 bases; nucleotides not matched to a gene: 9. The CDR3 nucleotides are TGTGCCAGCAGCGCCCGCGACAGGGGGCAAAATGGCTACACCTTC. It yields the protein CASSARDRGQNGYTF.

This clonotype occurred many times. The chain is built from TRBV7-9 and TRBJ1-5, with D perhaps matching TRBD1 (6 bases). The V gene lost 5 bases and the J gene lost 7 bases, with 15 bases spanning the gap. Per germline, CDR1 SEHNR and CDR2 FQNEAQ (reference sequence). The CDR3 is 14 amino acids. In DNA form, the CDR3 reads TGTGCCAGCAGCCCCGGCGGGGGGCACCAGCCCCAGCATTTT. It yields the protein CASSPGGGHQPQHF.

The chain combines TRBV20-1 with TRBJ1-4; 7 bases are a match to TRBD1. CDR3 size: 14 residues. Unmatched junction bases numbered 5, after V lost 1 base and J lost 6 bases. Germline CDR1 DFQATT, CDR2 SNEGSKA (reference sequence). CDR3 nucleotides: TGCAGTGCTAGAGCTGACAGGGACTATGAAAAACTGTTTTTT. Its translation is CSARADRDYEKLFF.

This clonotype was counted at least ten times. The chain uses TRBV16 and TRBJ2-2, with TRBD1 as a possible D gene (5 bases). Trimming removed 2 bases at V and 3 bases at J, with 10 bases between. The CDR3 consists of 15 residues. CDR1 KGHSY and CDR2 FQNENV come from the germline V gene. The CDR3 DNA reads as TGTGCCAGCAGCCAAATAAAAGGGGACACCGGGGAGCTGTTTTTT. Residues: CASSQIKGDTGELFF.

This clonotype was detected ten times or more. CDR3 bases: TGTGCCAGCAGTTACAATCGGAGAACGAACACCGGGGAGCTGTTTTTT. Its protein product is CASSYNRRTNTGELFF. The chain has TRBV6-6 and TRBJ2-2, with D unclear. Germline CDR1 is MNHNY and CDR2 is SVGAGI (reference sequence). This CDR3 spans 16 amino acids. The V end lost 2 bases, the J end lost 0 bases, and 10 bases lay between the germline ends.

There are a few counts of this clonotype. The chain recombines TRBV20-1 with TRBJ2-3, with D possibly matching TRBD1 (5 bases). Looked up from germline, CDR1 is DFQATT and CDR2 is SNEGSKA (reference sequence). CDR3 length: 15 residues. V dropped 6 bases and J dropped 3 bases, with 19 bases sitting between them. The CDR3 spells CSALGPVSGTDTQYF. DNA of the CDR3: TGCAGTGCCCTGGGCCCCGTCTCAGGGACAGATACGCAGTATTTT.

This clonotype has just a few counts. The chain couples TRBV5-1 to TRBJ2-3; D is uncertain. This CDR3 spans 14 amino acids. CDR1 is SGHRS, CDR2 YFSETQ, per germline. V was shortened by 3 bases and J by 0 bases, with 8 bases between the two germline ends. This CDR3 reads CASSWRSSTDTQYF. DNA for the CDR3: TGCGCCAGCAGCTGGCGGAGTAGCACAGATACGCAGTATTTT. The full variable domain, with the rest looked up from reference TRBV5-1 and TRBJ2-3, is KAGVTQTPRYLIKTRGQQVTLSCSPISGHRSVSWYQQTPGQGLQFLFEYFSETQRNKGNFPGRFSGRQFSNSRSEMNVSTLELGDSALYLCASSWRSSTDTQYFGPGTRLTVL.

This clonotype was detected many times. The CDR3 DNA reads as TGTGCCAGCAGCCCGAAACCGGGACATAACACCGGGGAGCTGTTTTTT. It yields the protein CASSPKPGHNTGELFF. The chain couples TRBV14 to TRBJ2-2, with TRBD1 as a possible D gene (6 bases). Per germline, CDR1 SGHDN and CDR2 FVKESK. The CDR3 runs 16 residues. V was pared by 4 bases and J by 2 bases, with 14 bases between.

This clonotype was seen ten or more times. The chain combines TRBV12-3 or TRBV12-4 with TRBJ2-1, with 9 positions matching TRBD1. This CDR3 is 15 amino acids long. Trimming removed 4 bases from V and 7 bases from J; junction bases left unmatched: 8. CDR3 amino acids: CASSSPGTGLNEQFF. As DNA, the CDR3 is TGTGCCAGCAGTTCCCCCGGGACAGGGCTTAATGAGCAGTTCTTC.

V gene TRBV7-2 combines with J gene TRBJ1-2; the match to TRBD1 covers 7 bases. Unmatched junction bases numbered 3, after V lost 0 bases and J lost 2 bases. Looked up from germline, CDR1 is SGHTA and CDR2 is FQGNSA. The CDR3 loop spans 15 amino acids. The CDR3 loop is CASSLAGTENYGYTF. In DNA, the CDR3 is TGTGCCAGCAGCTTAGCCGGGACAGAGAACTATGGCTACACCTTC. Looking up the rest from reference TRBV7-2 and TRBJ1-2 gives the full variable domain: GAGVSQSPSNKVTEKGKDVELRCDPISGHTALYWYRQSLGQGLEFLIYFQGNSAPDKSGLPSDRFSAERTGGSVSTLTIQRTQQEDSAVYLCASSLAGTENYGYTFGSGTRLTVV.